Listed below are T cell receptor beta chains from one sample, sequenced in a study of blood T cell repertoires in COVID-19. TCRdb keeps only in-frame clones here, not all; method: immunoSEQ multiplex PCR. The sample lists 60,000 to 70,000 clones; roughly 90% were seen once. Sample: peripheral blood. The source is a woman between 55 and 75 years old with acute or convalescent COVID-19. Each CDR3 is given with its conserved first and last residue. D genes are given only for firm matches. The listing skips clone size in some rows; elsewhere it reads once, few, many or a size class.

clone size | J gene | D gene | V gene | CDR3 DNA | CDR3 protein
- | TRBJ2-3 | TRBD1 | TRBV11-3 | TGTGCCAGCAGCTTAGGGACAGGTGATACGCAGTATTTT | CASSLGTGDTQYF
- | TRBJ2-5 | TRBD2 | TRBV11-2 | TGTGCCAGCAGCTTAGGGCCTAGCGGACAAGAGACCCAGTACTTC | CASSLGPSGQETQYF
- | TRBJ2-5 | TRBD2 | TRBV5-1 | TGCGCCAGCAGCCCTAGGACTAGCGGGGTTTCCCAAGAGACCCAGTACTTC | CASSPRTSGVSQETQYF
once | TRBJ2-5 | TRBD1 | TRBV6-5 | TGTGCCAGCAGTTACGGGACAGGGGGCGCTGAGACCCAGTACTTC | CASSYGTGGAETQYF
- | TRBJ1-2 | TRBD1 | TRBV18 | TGTGCCAGCTCGCGGACCGCCTCCGGGACAGGACCCACCTGGGGTGGCTACACCTTC | CASSRTASGTGPTWGGYTF
once | TRBJ2-3 | TRBD2 | TRBV6-1 | TGTGCCAGCAGTGAAGGGACTAGCGGGGGGGCGGCAGATACGCAGTATTTT | CASSEGTSGGAADTQYF
- | TRBJ1-2 | TRBD1 | TRBV30 | TGTGCCTGGCGCAGGGGGATCAACCGGGATGGCTACACCTTC | CAWRRGINRDGYTF
once | TRBJ1-2 | TRBD1 | TRBV30 | TGTGCCTGGAGTCCAGGACAGGGCATTCTCTATGGCTACACCTTC | CAWSPGQGILYGYTF
- | TRBJ1-1 | TRBD1 | TRBV2 | TGTGCCAGCACCCCGGGACAGGGCTTACCCGAAGCTTTCTTT | CASTPGQGLPEAFF
- | TRBJ1-1 | TRBD1 | TRBV9 | TGTGCCAGCAGCGGATACTCCGGGACAGTAAGCTCTGAAGCTTTCTTT | CASSGYSGTVSSEAFF
- | TRBJ2-3 | TRBD1 | TRBV7-2 | TGTGCCAGCAGCCCGCGCGTGCGGACAGGGTCAGATACGCAGTATTTT | CASSPRVRTGSDTQYF